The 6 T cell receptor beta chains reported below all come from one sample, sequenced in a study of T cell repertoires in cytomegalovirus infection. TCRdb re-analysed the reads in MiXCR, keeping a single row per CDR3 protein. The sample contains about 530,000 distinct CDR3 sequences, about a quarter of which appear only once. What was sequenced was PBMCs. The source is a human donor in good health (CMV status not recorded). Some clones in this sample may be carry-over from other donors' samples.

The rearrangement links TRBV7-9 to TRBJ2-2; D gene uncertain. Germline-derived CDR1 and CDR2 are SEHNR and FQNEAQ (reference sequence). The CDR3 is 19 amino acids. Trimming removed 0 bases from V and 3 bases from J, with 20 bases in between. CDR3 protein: CASSLALLSLIPDTGELFF. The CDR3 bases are TGTGCCAGCAGCTTAGCCCTGCTCTCTCTTATCCCGGACACCGGGGAGCTGTTTTTT. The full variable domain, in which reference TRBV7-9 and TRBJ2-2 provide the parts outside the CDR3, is DTGVSQNPRHKITKRGQNVTFRCDPISEHNRLYWYRQTLGQGPEFLTYFQNEAQLEKSRLLSDRFSAERPKGSFSTLEIQRTEQGDSAMYLCASSLALLSLIPDTGELFFGEGSRLTVL.

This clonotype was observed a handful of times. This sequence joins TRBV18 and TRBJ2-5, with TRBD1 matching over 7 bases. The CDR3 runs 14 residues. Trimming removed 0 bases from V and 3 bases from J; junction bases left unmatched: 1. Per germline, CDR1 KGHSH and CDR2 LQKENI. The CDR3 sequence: CASSPPTGKETQYF. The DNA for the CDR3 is TGTGCCAGCTCACCACCGACAGGGAAAGAGACCCAGTACTTC.

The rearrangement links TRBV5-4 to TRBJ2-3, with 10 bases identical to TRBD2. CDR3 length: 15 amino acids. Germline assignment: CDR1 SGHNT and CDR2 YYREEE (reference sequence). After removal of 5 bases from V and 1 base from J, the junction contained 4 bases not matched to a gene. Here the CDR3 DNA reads TGTGCCAGCAGGCCCCTAGCGGGAGGCACAGATACGCAGTATTTT. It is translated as CASRPLAGGTDTQYF.

CDR3 sequence reads: CASSPGQAAGGNTIYF. The CDR3 DNA follows: TGTGCCAGCTCACCGGGACAGGCTGCTGGGGGAAACACCATATATTTT. The chain recombines TRBV18 with TRBJ1-3, with 8 nucleotides matching TRBD1. This CDR3 has 16 amino acids. V lost 3 bases to trimming and J lost 4 bases; unmatched junction nucleotides: 8. Germline lookup yields CDR1 KGHSH and CDR2 LQKENI.

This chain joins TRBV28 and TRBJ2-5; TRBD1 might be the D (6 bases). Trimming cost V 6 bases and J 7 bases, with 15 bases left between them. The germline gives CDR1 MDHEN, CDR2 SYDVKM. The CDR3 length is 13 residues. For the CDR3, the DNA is TGTGCCAGCAGACAGGGCCGACACCGGACCCAGTACTTC. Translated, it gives CASRQGRHRTQYF.

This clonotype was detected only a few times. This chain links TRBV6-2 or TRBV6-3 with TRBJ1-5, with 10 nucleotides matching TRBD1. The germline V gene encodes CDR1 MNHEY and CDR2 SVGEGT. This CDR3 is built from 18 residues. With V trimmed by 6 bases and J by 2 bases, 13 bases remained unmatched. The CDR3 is CASRRGGGGTGGNQPQHF. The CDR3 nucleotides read TGTGCCAGCAGACGGGGTGGAGGCGGGACAGGGGGCAATCAGCCCCAGCATTTT.